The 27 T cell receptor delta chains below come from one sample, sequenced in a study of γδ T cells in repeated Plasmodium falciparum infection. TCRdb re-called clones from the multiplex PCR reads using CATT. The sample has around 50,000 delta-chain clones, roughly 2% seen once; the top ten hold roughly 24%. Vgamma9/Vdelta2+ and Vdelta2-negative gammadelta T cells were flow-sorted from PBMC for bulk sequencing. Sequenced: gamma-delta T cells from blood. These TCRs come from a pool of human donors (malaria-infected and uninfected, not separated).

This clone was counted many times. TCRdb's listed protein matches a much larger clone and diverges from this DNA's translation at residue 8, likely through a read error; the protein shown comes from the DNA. The CDR3 bases are TGTGCCTGTGACCTTACTGGGGGTGCCCGGAGCTCCTGGGACACCCGACAGATGTTTTTC. Its protein product is CACDLTGGARSSWDTRQMFF. The J gene is TRDJ3, the V gene TRDV2, with 8 bases fitting TRDD3. TCRdb offers no J gene call, so here the DNA was matched to germline to obtain one. This CDR3 is 20 amino acids long. Germline V lookup: CDR1 GEAIGNYY, CDR2 EKD. V lost 3 bases and J lost 0; bases outside the gene matches: 12.

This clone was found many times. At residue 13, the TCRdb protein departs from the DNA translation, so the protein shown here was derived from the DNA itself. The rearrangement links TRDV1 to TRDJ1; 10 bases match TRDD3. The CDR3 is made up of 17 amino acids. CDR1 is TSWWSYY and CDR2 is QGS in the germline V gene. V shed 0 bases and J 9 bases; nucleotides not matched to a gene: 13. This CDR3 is CALGELLPVLGDAELIF. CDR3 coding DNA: TGTGCTCTTGGGGAACTACTCCCTGTACTGGGGGATGCTGAACTCATCTTT.

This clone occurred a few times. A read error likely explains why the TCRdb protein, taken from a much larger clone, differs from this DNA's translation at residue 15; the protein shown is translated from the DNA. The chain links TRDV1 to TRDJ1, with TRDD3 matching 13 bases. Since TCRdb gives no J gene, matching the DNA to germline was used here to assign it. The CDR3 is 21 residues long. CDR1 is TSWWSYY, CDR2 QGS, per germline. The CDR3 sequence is CALGQLGDTQEGVRHTDKLIF. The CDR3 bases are TGTGCTCTTGGGCAACTGGGGGATACGCAGGAGGGGGTGAGGCACACCGATAAACTCATCTTT.

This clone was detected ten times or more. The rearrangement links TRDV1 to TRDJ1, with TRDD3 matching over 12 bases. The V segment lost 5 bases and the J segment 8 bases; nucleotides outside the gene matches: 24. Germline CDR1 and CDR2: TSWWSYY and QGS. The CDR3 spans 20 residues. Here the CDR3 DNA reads TGTGCTCTTGGGACGATAAAATTCCCTCTGGGGGATACGGACCCCCCCAAACTCATCTTT. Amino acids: CALGTIKFPLGDTDPPKLIF.

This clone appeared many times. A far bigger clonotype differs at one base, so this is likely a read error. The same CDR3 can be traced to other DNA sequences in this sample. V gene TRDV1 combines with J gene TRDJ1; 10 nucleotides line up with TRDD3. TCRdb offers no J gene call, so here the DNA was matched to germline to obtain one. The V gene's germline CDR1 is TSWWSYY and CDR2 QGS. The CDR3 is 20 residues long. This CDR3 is CALGERPPRWGIYSTDKLIF. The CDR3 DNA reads TGTGCCCTTGGGGAACGACCCCCCCGCTGGGGGATATATTCCACCGATAAACTCATCTTT.

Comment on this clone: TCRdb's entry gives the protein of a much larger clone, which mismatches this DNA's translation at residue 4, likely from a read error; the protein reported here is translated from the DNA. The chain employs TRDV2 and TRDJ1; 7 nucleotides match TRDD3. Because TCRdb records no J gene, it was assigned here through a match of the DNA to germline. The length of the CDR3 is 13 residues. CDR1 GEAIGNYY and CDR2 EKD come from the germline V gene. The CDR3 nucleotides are TGTGCCTGTAACACCCTGGGGGGCGATAAACTCATCTTT. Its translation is CACNTLGGDKLIF.

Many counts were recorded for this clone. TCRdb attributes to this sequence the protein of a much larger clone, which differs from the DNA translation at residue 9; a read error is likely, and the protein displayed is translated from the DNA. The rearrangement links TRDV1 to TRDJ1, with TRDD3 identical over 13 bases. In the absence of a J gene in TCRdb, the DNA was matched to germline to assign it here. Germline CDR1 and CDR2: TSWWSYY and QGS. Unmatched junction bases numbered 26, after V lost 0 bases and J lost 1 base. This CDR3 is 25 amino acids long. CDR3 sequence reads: CALGELVPNGLILGDTPVCTDKLIF. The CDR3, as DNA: TGTGCTCTTGGGGAACTAGTTCCTAATGGGCTTATACTGGGGGATACGCCCGTTTGCACCGATAAACTCATCTTT.

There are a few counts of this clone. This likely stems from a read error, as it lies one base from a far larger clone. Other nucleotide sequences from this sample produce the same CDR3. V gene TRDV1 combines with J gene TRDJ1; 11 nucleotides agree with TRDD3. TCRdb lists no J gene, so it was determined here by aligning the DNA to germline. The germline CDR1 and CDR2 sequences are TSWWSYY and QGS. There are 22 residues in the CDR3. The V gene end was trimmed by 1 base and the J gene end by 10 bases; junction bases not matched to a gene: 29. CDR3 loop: CALGEPSGTLPTSSWGILGLIF. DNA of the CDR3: TGTGCTCTTGGGGAACCGTCCGGGACTCTTCCTACAAGCAGCTGGGGGATACTAGGACTCATCTTT.

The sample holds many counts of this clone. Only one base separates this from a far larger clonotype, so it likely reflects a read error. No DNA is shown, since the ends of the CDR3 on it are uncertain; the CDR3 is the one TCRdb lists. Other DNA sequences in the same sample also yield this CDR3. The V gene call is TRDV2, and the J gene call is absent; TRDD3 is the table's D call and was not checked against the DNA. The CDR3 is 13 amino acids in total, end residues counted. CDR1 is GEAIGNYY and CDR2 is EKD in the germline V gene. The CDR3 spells CACWGIGTDKLIF.

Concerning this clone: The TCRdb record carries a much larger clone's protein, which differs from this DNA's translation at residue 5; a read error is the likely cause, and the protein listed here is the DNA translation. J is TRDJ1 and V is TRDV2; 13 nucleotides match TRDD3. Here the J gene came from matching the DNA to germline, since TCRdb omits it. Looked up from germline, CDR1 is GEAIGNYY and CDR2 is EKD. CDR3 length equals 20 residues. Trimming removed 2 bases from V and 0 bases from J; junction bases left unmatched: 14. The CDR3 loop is CACDMILLGDTRAYTDKLIF. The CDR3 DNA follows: TGTGCCTGTGACATGATATTACTGGGGGATACGCGGGCTTACACCGATAAACTCATCTTT.

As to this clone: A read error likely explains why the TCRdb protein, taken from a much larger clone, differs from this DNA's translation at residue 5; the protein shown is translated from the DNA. The CDR3 DNA follows: TGTGCCTGTGACGCCGAACGGGGATACGCGCAGAGTGGGGACACCGATAAACTCATCTTT. This translates into CACDAERGYAQSGDTDKLIF. The chain recombines TRDV2 with TRDJ1; TRDD3 agrees at 9 bases. No J gene is reported in TCRdb; it was inferred here by comparing the DNA with germline. The CDR3 is 20 amino acids. The J segment lost 0 bases and the V segment lost 3 bases, leaving 19 bases of the junction unmatched. Germline V gene sequence: CDR1 GEAIGNYY, CDR2 EKD.

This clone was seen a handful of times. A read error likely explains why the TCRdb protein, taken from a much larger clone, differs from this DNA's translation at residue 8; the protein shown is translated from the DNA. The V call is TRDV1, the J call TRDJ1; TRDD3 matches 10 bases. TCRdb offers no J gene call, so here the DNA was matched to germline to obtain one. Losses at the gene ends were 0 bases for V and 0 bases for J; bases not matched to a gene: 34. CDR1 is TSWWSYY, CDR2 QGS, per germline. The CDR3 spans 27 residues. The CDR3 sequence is CALGELSRVRHFRGLLGDPRYTDKLIF. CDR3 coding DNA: TGTGCTCTTGGGGAACTCTCCCGTGTGCGACACTTTCGGGGACTACTGGGGGATCCGCGGTACACCGATAAACTCATCTTT.

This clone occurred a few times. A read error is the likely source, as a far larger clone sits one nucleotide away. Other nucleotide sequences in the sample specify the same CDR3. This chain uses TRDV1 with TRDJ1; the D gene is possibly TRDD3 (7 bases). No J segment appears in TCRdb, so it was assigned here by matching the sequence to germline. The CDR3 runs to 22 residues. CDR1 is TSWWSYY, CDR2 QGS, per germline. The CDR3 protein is CALGPALFLGLLGTPGGDKLIF. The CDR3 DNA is TGTGCGCTTGGGCCCGCCCTCTTCCTCGGACTACTGGGGACGCCGGGGGGCGATAAACTCATCTTT.

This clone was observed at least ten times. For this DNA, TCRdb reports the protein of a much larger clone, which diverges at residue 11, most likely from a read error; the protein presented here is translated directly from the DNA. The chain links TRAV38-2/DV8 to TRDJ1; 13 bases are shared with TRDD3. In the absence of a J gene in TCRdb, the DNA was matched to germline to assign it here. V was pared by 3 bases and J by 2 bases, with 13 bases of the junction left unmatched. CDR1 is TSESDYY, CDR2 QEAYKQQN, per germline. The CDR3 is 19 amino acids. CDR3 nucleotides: TGTGCTTATAGGATGCTACTGGGGGATACGGATTTTTGGACCGATAAACTCATCTTT. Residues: CAYRMLLGDTDFWTDKLIF.

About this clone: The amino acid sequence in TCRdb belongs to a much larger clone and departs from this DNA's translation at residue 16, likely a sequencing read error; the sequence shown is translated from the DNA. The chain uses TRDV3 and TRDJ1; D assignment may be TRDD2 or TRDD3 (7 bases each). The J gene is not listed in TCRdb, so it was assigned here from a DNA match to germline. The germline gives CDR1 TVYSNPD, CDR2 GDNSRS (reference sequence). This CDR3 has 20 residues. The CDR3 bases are TGTGCCTGTAAAAAACTTCCTATTTGGGTGCTGGGGGCCCACACCGGTAAACTCATCTTT. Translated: CACKKLPIWVLGAHTGKLIF.

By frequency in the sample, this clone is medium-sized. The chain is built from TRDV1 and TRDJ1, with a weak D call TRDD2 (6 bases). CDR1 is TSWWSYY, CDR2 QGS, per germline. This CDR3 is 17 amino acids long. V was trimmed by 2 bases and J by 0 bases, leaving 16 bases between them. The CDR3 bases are TGTGCTCTTGGGGAATCGTCCTACGAACTGGACACCGATAAACTCATCTTT. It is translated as CALGESSYELDTDKLIF.

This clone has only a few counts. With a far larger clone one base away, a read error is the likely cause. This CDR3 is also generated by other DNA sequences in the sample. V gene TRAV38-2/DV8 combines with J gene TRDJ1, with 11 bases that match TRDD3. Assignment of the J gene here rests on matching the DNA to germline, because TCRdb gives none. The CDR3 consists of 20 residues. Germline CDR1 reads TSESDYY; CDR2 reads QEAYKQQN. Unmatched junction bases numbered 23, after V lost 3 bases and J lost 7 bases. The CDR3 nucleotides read TGTGCTTATAGGAACAAACCTGCGTATTGGGGGATACGGGGCGCCGGTAAACTCATCTTT. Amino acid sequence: CAYRNKPAYWGIRGAGKLIF.

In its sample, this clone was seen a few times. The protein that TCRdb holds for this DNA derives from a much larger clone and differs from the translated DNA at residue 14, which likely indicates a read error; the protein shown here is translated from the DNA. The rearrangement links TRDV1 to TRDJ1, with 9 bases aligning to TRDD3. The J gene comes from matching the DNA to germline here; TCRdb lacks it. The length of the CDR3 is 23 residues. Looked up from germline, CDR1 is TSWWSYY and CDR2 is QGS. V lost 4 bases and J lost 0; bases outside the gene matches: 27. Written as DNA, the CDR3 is TGTGCTCTTGGGGCACCCTATGAATTCCTACTCTGGGGGATGGGAGCTTACACCGATAAACTCATCTTT. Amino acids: CALGAPYEFLLWGMGAYTDKLIF.

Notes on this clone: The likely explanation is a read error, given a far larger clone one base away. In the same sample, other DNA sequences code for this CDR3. This CDR3 reads CALGETYRPAWTFRPDKLIF. In nucleotides, the CDR3 is TGTGCCCTTGGGGAAACCTACAGGCCGGCTTGGACATTCCGCCCCGATAAACTCATCTTT. The V gene is TRDV1, the J gene TRDJ1; possibly TRDD2 or TRDD3 for D (5 bases each). Here the J gene came from matching the DNA to germline, since TCRdb omits it. CDR3 length: 20 residues. The germline gives CDR1 TSWWSYY, CDR2 QGS.

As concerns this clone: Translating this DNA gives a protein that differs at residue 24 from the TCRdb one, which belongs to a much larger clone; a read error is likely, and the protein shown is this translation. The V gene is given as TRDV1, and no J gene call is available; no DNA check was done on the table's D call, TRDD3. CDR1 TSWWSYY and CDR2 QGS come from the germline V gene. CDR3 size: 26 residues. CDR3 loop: CALGEIGSRPYPAYWGMELEQDKPIF. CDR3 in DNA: TGTGCTCTTGGGGAAATCGGTTCTCGACCTTACCCCGCTTACTGGGGGATGGAATTAGAGCAGGATAAACCCATCTTT.

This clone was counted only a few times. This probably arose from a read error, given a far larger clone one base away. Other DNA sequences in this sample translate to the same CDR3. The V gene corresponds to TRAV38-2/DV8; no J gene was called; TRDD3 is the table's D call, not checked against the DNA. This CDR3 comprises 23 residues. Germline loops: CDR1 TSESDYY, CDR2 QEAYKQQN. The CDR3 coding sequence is TGTGCTTATAGGAGCCGCCGACCCCAAACCGCCCGGGGATACACCGAGTACACCGATAAACTCATTTTT. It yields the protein CAYRSRRPQTARGYTEYTDKLIF.

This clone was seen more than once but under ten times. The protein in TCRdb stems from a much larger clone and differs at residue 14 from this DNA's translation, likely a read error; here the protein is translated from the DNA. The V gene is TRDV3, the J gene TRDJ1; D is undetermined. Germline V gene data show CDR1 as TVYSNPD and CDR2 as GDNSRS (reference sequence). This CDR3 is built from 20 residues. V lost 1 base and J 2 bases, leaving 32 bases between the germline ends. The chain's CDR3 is CAFKGFNQRPIFPATDKLIF. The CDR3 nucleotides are TGTGCCTTTAAGGGCTTTAACCAACGGCCCATTTTCCCTGCTACCGATAAACTCATCTTT.

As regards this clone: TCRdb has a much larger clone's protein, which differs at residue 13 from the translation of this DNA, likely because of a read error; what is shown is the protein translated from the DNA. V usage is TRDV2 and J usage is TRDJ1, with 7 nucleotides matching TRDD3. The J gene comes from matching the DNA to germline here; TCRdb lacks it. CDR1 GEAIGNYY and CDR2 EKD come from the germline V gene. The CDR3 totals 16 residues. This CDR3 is CACDTVGDGDTDELIF. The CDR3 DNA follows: TGTGCCTGTGACACCGTGGGGGACGGGGACACCGATGAACTCATCTTT.

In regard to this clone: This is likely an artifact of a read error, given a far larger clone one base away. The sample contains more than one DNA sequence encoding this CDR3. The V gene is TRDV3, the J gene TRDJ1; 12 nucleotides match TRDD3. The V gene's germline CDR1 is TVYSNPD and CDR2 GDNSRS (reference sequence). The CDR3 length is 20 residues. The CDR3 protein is CALITGLPPYWGIPTDKLIF. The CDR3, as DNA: TGTGCCTTGATAACAGGCCTTCCGCCGTACTGGGGGATACCGACAGATAAGCTCATCTTT.

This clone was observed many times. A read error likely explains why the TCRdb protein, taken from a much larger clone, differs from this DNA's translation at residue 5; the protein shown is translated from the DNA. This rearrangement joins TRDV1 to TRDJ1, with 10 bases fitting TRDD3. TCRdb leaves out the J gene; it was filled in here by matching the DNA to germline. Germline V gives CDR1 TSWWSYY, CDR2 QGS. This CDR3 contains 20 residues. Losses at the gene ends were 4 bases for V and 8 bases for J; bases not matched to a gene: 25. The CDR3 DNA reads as TGTGCTCTTGGGGGACAATTCCACGTACTGGGGGATTTTGCACATTTGAAACTCATCTTT. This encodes CALGGQFHVLGDFAHLKLIF.

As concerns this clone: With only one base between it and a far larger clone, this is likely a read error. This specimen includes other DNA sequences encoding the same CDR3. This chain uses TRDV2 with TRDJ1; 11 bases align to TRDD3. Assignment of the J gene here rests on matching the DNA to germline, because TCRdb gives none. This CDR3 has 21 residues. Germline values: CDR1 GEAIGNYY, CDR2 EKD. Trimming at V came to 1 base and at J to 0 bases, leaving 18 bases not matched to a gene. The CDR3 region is CACDTERVLTGGYPYTDKLIF. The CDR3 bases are TGTGCCTGTGACACTGAAAGGGTTCTTACTGGGGGATATCCGTACACCGATAAACTCATCTTT.

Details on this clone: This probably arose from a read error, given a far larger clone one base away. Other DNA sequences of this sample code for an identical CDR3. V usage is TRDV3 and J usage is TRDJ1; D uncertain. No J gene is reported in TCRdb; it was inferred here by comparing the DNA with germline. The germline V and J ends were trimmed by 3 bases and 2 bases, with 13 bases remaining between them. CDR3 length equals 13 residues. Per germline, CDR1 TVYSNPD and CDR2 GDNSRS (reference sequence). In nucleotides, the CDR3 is TGTGCCTTCCCATACTCGGATACCGATAAACTCATCTTT. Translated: CAFPYSDTDKLIF.